This T cell receptor (beta chain) was sequenced during a study of T cell responses to AZD1222 COVID-19 vaccine. In the study overall: Both about-4-week and about-12-week second-dose recipients were combined. Study findings and constraints: Only after the peak T cell response were repertoires sampled. There were mostly white British donors and more females than males, and clonal diversity was possibly underestimated. Across spike, vaccine-associated CD4 TCRs were found, dominant at 160-218 and 743-854.

This table comes from immunoSEQ multiplex PCR, and its TCRdb copy is limited to in-frame clones, with some not included. The table shows some 150,000 clones, with roughly 93% occurring only once. In the case of this clone: The antigen remains undetermined.

This CDR3 spans 13 amino acids. V was pared by 6 bases and J by 3 bases, with 8 bases between. Germline V lookup: CDR1 SEHNR, CDR2 FQNEAQ (reference sequence). The V call is TRBV7-9, the J call TRBJ2-2; no firm D call. The clonotype comes from an adult in good health. Source: peripheral blood, taken on day 0 of AZD1222 vaccination. The CDR3 DNA is TGTGCCAGCAGACGTGGCCACACCGGGGAGCTGTTTTTT. This codes for CASRRGHTGELFF.